What follows are 21 T cell receptor beta chains derived from one specimen sequenced in a study of cytomegalovirus exposure and HLA in healthy donors. The PCR employed 60 Vbeta primers together with 13 Jbeta primers. Generated by immunoSEQ multiplex PCR, the TCRdb table keeps only in-frame clones and is missing some. The profile shows 80,000 to 95,000 clones, 70% of them singletons. The sequencing input was PBMCs. The source is a woman between 50 and 59 years old in good health and CMV-seropositive.

The gene calls are TRBV29-1 and TRBJ1-3; 10 bases are a match to TRBD1. The ends lost 7 bases at V and 8 bases at J; junction bases unmatched: 14. Germline values: CDR1 SQVTM, CDR2 ANQGSEA. The CDR3 extends over 15 amino acids. CDR3 sequence: CSARDRGLMGDTIYF. The CDR3 coding sequence is TGCAGCGCCCGGGACAGGGGTTTGATGGGGGACACCATATATTTT.

This clone has only one observation. This sequence joins TRBV29-1 and TRBJ1-1; 7 nucleotides agree with TRBD1. The germline CDR1 and CDR2 sequences are SQVTM and ANQGSEA. Trimming took 6 bases from V and 1 from J; bases not matched to a gene: 2. This CDR3 has 12 amino acids. The CDR3 loop reads CSVDRENTEAFF. The CDR3 nucleotides are TGCAGCGTCGACAGGGAGAACACTGAAGCTTTCTTT.

A single count supports this clone. This chain joins TRBV11-2 and TRBJ1-4; D remains ambiguous. The V end lost 0 bases, the J end lost 4 bases, and 24 bases lay between the germline ends. Germline CDR1 reads SGHAT; CDR2 reads FQNNGV. The CDR3 consists of 20 residues. The CDR3 sequence is CASSLEHDGAGWELNEKLFF. The CDR3 DNA sequence: TGTGCCAGCAGCTTAGAACACGATGGAGCGGGGTGGGAGCTTAATGAAAAACTGTTTTTT.

The chain recombines TRBV27 with TRBJ2-1; the match to TRBD2 covers 7 bases. The trim removed 1 base at V and 8 bases at J, leaving 2 bases unmatched. Looked up from germline, CDR1 is MNHEY and CDR2 is SMNVEV (reference sequence). The CDR3 is 13 residues long. DNA for the CDR3: TGTGCCAGCAGTTTATGGGGGGGGGATGAGCAGTTCTTC. It is translated as CASSLWGGDEQFF.

The chain combines TRBV7-8 with TRBJ2-1, with 9 nucleotides matching TRBD2. Per germline, CDR1 SGHVS and CDR2 FQNEAQ. This CDR3 is 20 amino acids long. V lost 5 bases to trimming and J lost 8 bases; unmatched junction nucleotides: 25. For the CDR3, the DNA is TGTGCCAGCAGCCCATACCCCACACCTGTAGCAGCGGGAGGTGTTTATGAGCAGTTCTTC. This encodes CASSPYPTPVAAGGVYEQFF.

The rearrangement links TRBV19 to TRBJ1-4, with D maybe TRBD1 (5 bases). V lost 8 bases to trimming and J lost 1 base, with 14 bases between them. The germline CDR1 and CDR2 sequences are LNHDA and SQIVND (reference sequence). CDR3 length: 15 residues. The CDR3 region has the DNA TGTGCCAGTTATCGGGGGAGGGGAACTAATGAAAAACTGTTTTTT. Protein product: CASYRGRGTNEKLFF.

The rearrangement uses TRBV29-1 and TRBJ2-2; 10 bases line up with TRBD1. CDR1 and CDR2 (germline): SQVTM, ANQGSEA. This CDR3 region has 14 residues. Trimming took 7 bases from V and 5 from J; bases not matched to a gene: 7. The DNA for the CDR3 is TGCAGCGGGAAGGGACAGGGGATAACCGGGGAGCTGTTTTTT. Its protein is CSGKGQGITGELFF.

The chain employs TRBV28 and TRBJ1-5; 7 positions match TRBD1. This CDR3 comprises 15 residues. After removal of 5 bases from V and 0 bases from J, the junction contained 4 bases not matched to a gene. Germline assignment: CDR1 MDHEN and CDR2 SYDVKM. The chain's CDR3 is CASSGRGYSNQPQHF. The CDR3 DNA reads TGTGCCAGCAGTGGCAGGGGGTATAGCAATCAGCCCCAGCATTTT.

This chain connects TRBV2 to TRBJ2-5; D not resolved. CDR1 and CDR2 from the germline V gene are SNHLY and FYNNEI. The CDR3 length is 11 residues. V lost 5 bases and J lost 3, with 4 bases in between. CDR3 in amino acids: CASSSKETQYF. Written as DNA, the CDR3 is TGTGCCAGCAGTTCCAAAGAGACCCAGTACTTC. The variable domain in full, completed from reference TRBV2 and TRBJ2-5, reads EPEVTQTPSHQVTQMGQEVILRCVPISNHLYFYWYRQILGQKVEFLVSFYNNEISEKSEIFDDQFSVERPDGSNFTLKIRSTKLEDSAMYFCASSSKETQYFGPGTRLLVL.

This chain uses TRBV29-1 with TRBJ2-7, with D perhaps TRBD2 (6 bases). V was pared by 6 bases and J by 1 base, with 13 bases between. The CDR3 runs 13 residues. Germline values: CDR1 SQVTM, CDR2 ANQGSEA. The DNA for the CDR3 is TGCAGCGTCCCCGGGACTGGTTCCTACGAGCAGTACTTC. Translation: CSVPGTGSYEQYF.

This clone was seen just once. The rearrangement uses TRBV5-1 and TRBJ1-2, with D possibly TRBD1 on 6 matching bases. This CDR3 comprises 16 residues. Germline lookup yields CDR1 SGHRS and CDR2 YFSETQ. Trimming removed 4 bases from V and 12 bases from J, with 28 bases in between. The CDR3 spells CASSRGTERQVGGDTF. The CDR3 bases are TGCGCCAGCAGCCGCGGTACTGAGAGACAGGTCGGTGGGGACACCTTC.

This clone was counted once. One end of the junction fails to match germline, which may point to a read error. V is TRBV4-1 and J is TRBJ1-4, with no clear D. Germline CDR1 MGHRA, CDR2 YSYEKL. The CDR3 contains 15 residues. The CDR3 spells CASSLRATRDEKLFF. The CDR3 DNA reads TGCGCCAGCAGCCTACGGGCTACGAGGGATGAAAAACTGTTTTTC.

V is TRBV19 and J is TRBJ1-1; D not resolved. Germline V gives CDR1 LNHDA, CDR2 SQIVND (reference sequence). The V end was cut by 6 bases, the J end by 1 base, with 12 bases between. The CDR3 loop spans 14 amino acids. In DNA, the CDR3 is TGTGCCAGTAGCGAAATCCTGGCGAACACTGAAGCTTTCTTT. It yields the protein CASSEILANTEAFF.

This chain connects TRBV5-4 to TRBJ1-1, with a possible D match to TRBD1 (6 bases). This CDR3 region has 16 residues. V dropped 5 bases and J dropped 1 base, with 18 bases sitting between them. Germline CDR1 SGHNT, CDR2 YYREEE (reference sequence). CDR3 protein: CASSSGAQRGNTEAFF. The DNA of the CDR3 is TGTGCCAGCAGTTCGGGGGCTCAGCGGGGGAACACTGAAGCTTTCTTT.

This rearrangement joins TRBV5-1 to TRBJ2-2, with D tentatively TRBD2 (5 bases). The CDR3 covers 13 residues. V lost 3 bases and J lost 8, with 11 bases in between. Germline V gene sequence: CDR1 SGHRS, CDR2 YFSETQ. DNA for the CDR3: TGCGCCAGCAGCTCCCCCCGGGAAGGGGAGCTGTTTTTT. Translation gives CASSSPREGELFF.

The rearrangement uses TRBV4-3 and TRBJ1-4, with D tentatively TRBD1 (5 bases). There are 16 residues in the CDR3. V was shortened by 0 bases and J by 5 bases, with 13 bases between the two germline ends. CDR1 is LGHNA and CDR2 is YSLEER in the germline V gene. Here the CDR3 DNA reads TGCGCCAGCAGCCAAGAAGTAGGGGCGTTGAATGAAAAACTGTTTTTT. Amino acids: CASSQEVGALNEKLFF.

This clone was seen only a few times. This chain connects TRBV4-1 to TRBJ2-1, with TRBD2 identical over 12 bases. Germline V gives CDR1 MGHRA, CDR2 YSYEKL. The CDR3 consists of 21 residues. V was clipped by 2 bases and J by 4 bases; unmatched bases: 18. CDR3: CASSQLATSGGLVGGYNEQFF. CDR3 nucleotide sequence: TGCGCCAGCAGCCAACTTGCGACTAGCGGGGGCCTTGTTGGTGGATACAATGAGCAGTTCTTC.

The chain combines TRBV19 with TRBJ1-1; D possibly corresponds to TRBD1 (6 bases). Trimming left V 7 bases short and J 4 bases short, with 25 bases between. The CDR3 is 17 residues long. In germline, CDR1 is LNHDA, CDR2 SQIVND (reference sequence). The CDR3 spells CASTYRVIESPGTEAFF. The DNA of the CDR3 is TGTGCCAGTACTTACAGGGTCATTGAAAGTCCGGGCACTGAAGCTTTCTTT. Looking up the rest from reference TRBV19 and TRBJ1-1 gives the full variable domain: DGGITQSPKYLFRKEGQNVTLSCEQNLNHDAMYWYRQDPGQGLRLIYYSQIVNDFQKGDIAEGYSVSREKKESFPLTVTSAQKNPTAFYLCASTYRVIESPGTEAFFGQGTRLTVV.

This chain connects TRBV7-2 to TRBJ2-7; D might be TRBD2 (6 bases). The CDR3 runs 17 residues. CDR1 and CDR2 from the germline V gene are SGHTA and FQGNSA. Between the trimmed V and J ends, which lost 2 bases and 4 bases, there was a span of 21 bases. This chain's CDR3 is CASSLTSFREVEYEQYF. DNA of the CDR3: TGTGCCAGCAGCTTAACCTCCTTTAGGGAGGTCGAGTACGAGCAGTACTTC.

The chain employs TRBV10-3 and TRBJ2-1; a possible D gene is TRBD2 (5 bases). V lost 8 bases, J lost 2 bases, and 10 bases lay in between. The CDR3 sequence is 13 residues long. CDR1 ENHRY and CDR2 SYGVKD come from the germline V gene. In DNA, the CDR3 is TGTGCCATCCTCGGGGATACCTACAATGAGCAGTTCTTC. This gives the protein CAILGDTYNEQFF.

The genes are TRBV7-9 and TRBJ2-5; 11 bases fit TRBD2. The CDR3 runs 16 residues. Germline V gene data show CDR1 as SEHNR and CDR2 as FQNEAQ (reference sequence). With 5 bases clipped from V and 2 bases from J, the junction kept 7 bases outside the gene matches. Here the CDR3 DNA reads TGTGCCAGCAGCAACACCGGGACTAGCGGACAAGAGACCCAGTACTTC. It codes for CASSNTGTSGQETQYF.